This passage covers 2 T cell receptor beta chains from one sample sequenced in a study of post-analysis software for immune sequencing data (dated by TCRdb to between 2015 and 2017). The library was obtained by PCR. The sequencer was an Illumina HiSeq 2500. To reduce PCR and sequencing biases, unique molecular identifiers were built into the TCR beta cDNA libraries. TCRdb handled the public reads itself, with Q25 trimming in fastp and clone calling in MiXCR, and kept productive beta chains. Rows with one shared CDR3 protein collapse into an entry with the most common genes and DNA. The sample table contains a few hundred thousand distinct CDR3 sequences; only one count was recorded for 30% to 40% of them. Approximately 6% of the sample rests with the top ten. Broad study findings and their caveats: Patients showed significantly higher frequencies than controls for a few TRBV segments, among them TRBV5-6, TRBV5-1 and TRBV20-1.

These receptors have no known antigen. Sequencing was done on a sample of blood. These receptors originate from a girl between 2 and 17 years old with multiple sclerosis.

The rearrangement links TRBV7-3 to TRBJ1-2; D perhaps matches TRBD1 (5 bases). The CDR3 consists of 16 residues. Germline values: CDR1 SGHTA, CDR2 FQGTGA. Trimming removed 5 bases from V and 4 bases from J, with 20 bases in between. The CDR3 bases are TGTGCCAGCAGCCCCGGGGGGAACCCGAGTCCCTATGGCTACACCTTC. Translation: CASSPGGNPSPYGYTF.

The rearrangement links TRBV2 to TRBJ2-5; 9 nucleotides agree with TRBD1. CDR3 length equals 16 residues. The germline V gene has CDR1 SNHLY and CDR2 FYNNEI. V gave up 5 bases and J gave up 5 bases; unmatched junction bases: 12. The CDR3 region has the DNA TGTGCCAGCAGTACCGACAGGGGGTCGGCAGGGGAGACCCAGTACTTC. Protein sequence: CASSTDRGSAGETQYF. The entire variable domain, with the rest obtained from reference TRBV2 and TRBJ2-5, is as follows: EPEVTQTPSHQVTQMGQEVILRCVPISNHLYFYWYRQILGQKVEFLVSFYNNEISEKSEIFDDQFSVERPDGSNFTLKIRSTKLEDSAMYFCASSTDRGSAGETQYFGPGTRLLVL.